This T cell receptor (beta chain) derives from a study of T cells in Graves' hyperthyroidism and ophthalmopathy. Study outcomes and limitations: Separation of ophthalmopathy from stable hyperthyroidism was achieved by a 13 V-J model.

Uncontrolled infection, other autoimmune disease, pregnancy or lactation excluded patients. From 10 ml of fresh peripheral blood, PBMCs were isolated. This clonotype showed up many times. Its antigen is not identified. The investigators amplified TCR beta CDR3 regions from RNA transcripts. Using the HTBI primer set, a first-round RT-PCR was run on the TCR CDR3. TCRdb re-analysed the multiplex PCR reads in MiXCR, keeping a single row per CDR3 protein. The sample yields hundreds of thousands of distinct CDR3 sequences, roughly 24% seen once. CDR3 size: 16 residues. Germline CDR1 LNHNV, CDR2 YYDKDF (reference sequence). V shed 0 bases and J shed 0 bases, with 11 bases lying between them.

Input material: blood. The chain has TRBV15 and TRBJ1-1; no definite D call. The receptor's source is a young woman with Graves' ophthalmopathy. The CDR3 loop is CATSRESRGMNTEAFF. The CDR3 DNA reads TGTGCCACCAGCAGAGAAAGTCGGGGAATGAACACTGAAGCTTTCTTT.